These 26 T cell receptor beta chains came from one sample sequenced in a study of shared clonotypes between healthy human individuals. TCRdb keeps only in-frame clones here, not all; method: immunoSEQ multiplex PCR. The sample lists roughly 1 million clones, roughly 80% occurring once. The source material was memory CD4+ T cells sorted from blood. Noted subset: CD45RA-negative fraction. The receptor set was obtained from a man aged 18 to 30 in good health.

The rearrangement uses TRBV29-1 and TRBJ1-6, with D perhaps matching TRBD1 (5 bases). The ends were cut back, 5 bases at V and 6 bases at J, with 11 bases in the middle. The CDR3 contains 13 residues. CDR1 is SQVTM and CDR2 is ANQGSEA in the germline V gene. Written as DNA, the CDR3 is TGCAGCGTTAAGACAGCAAGTAATTCACCCCTCCACTTT. Amino acids: CSVKTASNSPLHF.

The rearrangement uses TRBV4-3 and TRBJ2-1; 9 bases fit TRBD1. V was pared by 2 bases and J by 6 bases, with 8 bases of the junction left unmatched. The CDR3 is 16 amino acids. Germline V CDR1 and CDR2: LGHNA, YSLEER. This CDR3 reads CASSQSPGTGTNEQFF. The DNA of the CDR3 is TGCGCCAGCAGCCAATCCCCCGGGACAGGGACCAATGAGCAGTTCTTC.

This chain links TRBV7-9 with TRBJ2-5; D not certain. CDR1 and CDR2 from the germline V gene are SEHNR and FQNEAQ (reference sequence). Trimming removed 1 base at V and 0 bases at J, with 9 bases between. The CDR3 is 15 residues long. The DNA of the CDR3 is TGTGCCAGCAGCTTAGAAGGAAGAAACCAAGAGACCCAGTACTTC. Protein product: CASSLEGRNQETQYF.

The rearrangement links TRBV6-4 to TRBJ2-7; 9 nucleotides align to TRBD2. The CDR3 totals 15 residues. The ends lost 4 bases at V and 4 bases at J; junction bases unmatched: 8. Germline CDR1 MRHNA, CDR2 SNTAGT. In DNA form, the CDR3 reads TGTGCCAGCAGTGTCGAGCGGGGGGCCTTTTACGAGCAGTACTTC. This encodes CASSVERGAFYEQYF.

The chain employs TRBV7-8 and TRBJ2-5; TRBD2 matches 11 bases. Trimming removed 11 bases from V and 2 bases from J; junction bases left unmatched: 7. CDR1 SGHVS and CDR2 FQNEAQ come from the germline V gene. CDR3 size: 14 residues. CDR3 coding DNA: TGTGCCTCTGGACTAGCGGGCCAACAAGAGACCCAGTACTTC. It encodes CASGLAGQQETQYF.

Concerning this clone itself: Other DNA sequences of this sample code for an identical CDR3. The chain employs TRBV20-1 and TRBJ2-1; TRBD2 might be the D (6 bases). The V and J ends lost 5 bases and 7 bases respectively, with 9 bases between them. CDR1 and CDR2 (germline): DFQATT, SNEGSKA (reference sequence). The CDR3 runs to 11 residues. The CDR3 bases are TGCAGTGCTGGACTATCGAATGAGCAGTTCTTC. Translating it yields CSAGLSNEQFF.

The V and J genes are TRBV5-1 and TRBJ2-3, with 9 bases fitting TRBD1. Germline CDR1 and CDR2: SGHRS and YFSETQ. Trimming took 4 bases from V and 3 from J; bases not matched to a gene: 9. The length of the CDR3 is 16 residues. The CDR3 reads CASSTYPGTGTDTQYF. DNA for the CDR3: TGCGCCAGCAGCACGTACCCCGGGACAGGGACAGATACGCAGTATTTT.

The genes are TRBV10-3 and TRBJ2-1, with 9 bases lining up with TRBD2. Unmatched junction bases numbered 7, after V lost 3 bases and J lost 7 bases. The CDR3 extends over 15 amino acids. Germline loops: CDR1 ENHRY, CDR2 SYGVKD. CDR3 DNA: TGTGCCATCAGTGATGGGCGGGGGGGAGAGAATGAGCAGTTCTTC. Protein product: CAISDGRGGENEQFF.

The V gene is TRBV7-8, the J gene TRBJ2-5, with 9 positions matching TRBD1. CDR1 SGHVS and CDR2 FQNEAQ come from the germline V gene. V trimming: 5 bases; J trimming: 4 bases; junction bases outside the gene matches: 17. The CDR3 spans 18 residues. CDR3 sequence: CASSPITTGQGGVETQYF. CDR3 in DNA: TGTGCCAGCAGCCCGATAACCACGGGACAGGGCGGGGTAGAGACCCAGTACTTC.

This chain connects TRBV5-4 to TRBJ2-5; 7 positions agree with TRBD1. The CDR3 spans 14 residues. Germline V lookup: CDR1 SGHNT, CDR2 YYREEE (reference sequence). With V trimmed by 7 bases and J by 5 bases, 11 bases remained unmatched. DNA for the CDR3: TGTGCCAGCTCTCGACCCCCCAGGGGGGAGACCCAGTACTTC. As protein: CASSRPPRGETQYF.

Worth noting for this clone: It may be a read error: a sequence one base away is much more abundant. The gene calls are TRBV28 and TRBJ1-2; D gene uncertain. CDR3 length equals 11 residues. Trimming removed 7 bases at V and 1 base at J, with 4 bases between. The V gene's germline CDR1 is MDHEN and CDR2 SYDVKM. This CDR3 reads CASKDNYGYTF. CDR3 in DNA: TGTGCCAGCAAAGATAACTATGGCTACACCTTC.

The chain has TRBV7-3 and TRBJ2-7, with a weak D call TRBD1 (5 bases). This CDR3 comprises 13 residues. Trimming pared 3 bases from V and 1 base from J, leaving 7 bases between. Germline V lookup: CDR1 SGHTA, CDR2 FQGTGA. In DNA form, the CDR3 reads TGTGCCAGCAGCTTCGCAGGGTCCTACGAGCAGTACTTC. It is translated as CASSFAGSYEQYF. Drawing the rest from reference TRBV7-3 and TRBJ2-7, the complete variable domain is GAGVSQTPSNKVTEKGKYVELRCDPISGHTALYWYRQSLGQGPEFLIYFQGTGAADDSGLPNDRFFAVRPEGSVSTLKIQRTERGDSAVYLCASSFAGSYEQYFGPGTRLTVT.

Points on this clone: At one end, the junction sequence differs from germline, possibly due to a read error. This rearrangement joins TRBV7-9 to TRBJ2-1; 13 bases line up with TRBD2. The CDR3 is made up of 13 amino acids. From germline, CDR1 is SEHNR and CDR2 FQNEAQ (reference sequence). The chain's CDR3 is CASGLAGERAAVF. The CDR3 DNA is TGTGCCAGCGGACTAGCGGGAGAACGGGCCGCGGTCTTC.

J is TRBJ2-5 and V is TRBV10-1; no firm D call. Germline V gene lookup returns CDR1 WNHNN and CDR2 SYGVQD (reference sequence). The CDR3 totals 13 residues. The V and J ends lost 2 bases and 7 bases respectively, with 11 bases between them. The CDR3 spells CASSEQQVGTQYF. The DNA of the CDR3 is TGCGCCAGCAGTGAGCAGCAGGTTGGGACCCAGTACTTC.

The chain is built from TRBV2 and TRBJ1-1; D not resolved. The CDR3 has 11 amino acids. With 7 bases removed from V and 10 bases from J, the gap between germline ends came to 13 bases. Germline values: CDR1 SNHLY, CDR2 FYNNEI. CDR3 sequence (DNA): TGTGCCAGCACCCTAGACACGGGAGCTTTCTTT. Protein sequence: CASTLDTGAFF.

V is TRBV28 and J is TRBJ2-7, with 9 bases lining up with TRBD2. In germline, CDR1 is MDHEN, CDR2 SYDVKM. CDR3 length equals 14 residues. With 5 bases clipped from V and 0 bases from J, the junction kept 2 bases outside the gene matches. The CDR3 nucleotides are TGTGCCAGCAGTGTAGCGGGGGCCTCCTACGAGCAGTACTTC. Its protein product is CASSVAGASYEQYF.

In DNA, the CDR3 is TGTGCCAGCAGGGGACTAGCGGGGGAGGAGACCCAGTACTTC. Translated, it gives CASRGLAGEETQYF. The V call is TRBV6-6, the J call TRBJ2-5; 14 bases match TRBD2. Looked up from germline, CDR1 is MNHNY and CDR2 is SVGAGI (reference sequence). This CDR3 contains 14 residues. The ends lost 6 bases at V and 5 bases at J; junction bases unmatched: 2.

The chain combines TRBV10-3 with TRBJ1-1; 10 nucleotides match TRBD1. The germline gives CDR1 ENHRY, CDR2 SYGVKD. V lost 8 bases, J lost 4 bases, and 7 bases stayed unmatched. The CDR3 consists of 14 residues. The CDR3 DNA follows: TGTGCCATCCGACAGGGGGCCCAGACCACTGAAGCTTTCTTT. It encodes CAIRQGAQTTEAFF.

This clone was observed at least ten times. The rearrangement joins TRBV7-2 to TRBJ2-7; D is unclear. This CDR3 is 13 amino acids long. Between the trimmed V and J ends, which lost 1 base and 5 bases, there was a span of 9 bases. CDR1 and CDR2 (germline): SGHTA, FQGNSA. The CDR3 DNA is TGTGCCAGCAGCTTAGGGTGGGCGAACGAGCAGTACTTC. Its translation: CASSLGWANEQYF.

The J gene is TRBJ2-3, the V gene TRBV7-9, with D hard to call. CDR3 length: 15 residues. Germline-derived CDR1 and CDR2 are SEHNR and FQNEAQ (reference sequence). Trimming took off 1 base at V and 0 bases at J, with 8 bases between the two ends. This CDR3 reads CASSLGQLSTDTQYF. CDR3 DNA sequence: TGTGCCAGCAGCTTAGGGCAGCTTAGCACAGATACGCAGTATTTT.

The rearrangement joins TRBV2 to TRBJ1-6, with TRBD1 identical over 8 bases. J lost 9 bases, V lost 7 bases, and 8 bases had no gene match. In germline, CDR1 is SNHLY, CDR2 FYNNEI. The length of the CDR3 is 14 residues. The CDR3 DNA reads TGTGCCAGCACTGGACAGGGCGTTGCTTCACCCCTCCACTTT. This gives the protein CASTGQGVASPLHF.

The chain is built from TRBV1 and TRBJ2-1; no DNA check was done on the table's D call, TRBD2. TRBV1 constitutes a pseudogene. This CDR3 has 16 amino acids. In DNA form, the CDR3 reads TGCACCAGCAGCCAAGATGCGGTCTGTCTATACAATGAGCAGTTCTTC. This translates into CTSSQDAVCLYNEQFF.

This clone has only a few counts. This chain joins TRBV6-5 and TRBJ1-5; weak D call: TRBD1 (6 bases). The CDR3 sequence is 15 residues long. CDR1 and CDR2 from the germline V gene are MNHEY and SVGAGI. Trimming left V 6 bases short and J 1 base short, with 13 bases between. CDR3 protein: CASRTQGGSNQPQHF. The CDR3 DNA sequence: TGTGCCAGCAGAACACAGGGCGGGAGCAATCAGCCCCAGCATTTT.

The rearrangement uses TRBV4-3 and TRBJ2-5; 8 bases align to TRBD1. The ends lost 3 bases at V and 3 bases at J; junction bases unmatched: 6. Germline CDR1 reads LGHNA; CDR2 reads YSLEER. The CDR3 is made up of 15 amino acids. The CDR3 bases are TGCGCCAGCAGCCATCACAGGGGGTGGGAAGAGACCCAGTACTTC. This translates into CASSHHRGWEETQYF.

This clone has ten or more counts. This chain joins TRBV10-3 and TRBJ2-2; D not certain. V was clipped by 2 bases and J by 4 bases, with 14 bases between them. Per the germline V gene, CDR1 is ENHRY and CDR2 is SYGVKD. This CDR3 region has 16 residues. The CDR3, as DNA: TGTGCCATCAGTGAGCTAGTTTCTCATAGCACCGGGGAGCTGTTTTTT. The encoded protein is CAISELVSHSTGELFF.

V is TRBV2 and J is TRBJ2-7; D gene ambiguous. The germline gives CDR1 SNHLY, CDR2 FYNNEI. The CDR3 has 13 amino acids. V lost 1 base, J lost 6 bases, and 10 bases lay in between. This CDR3 reads CASSEEGWGEQYF. CDR3 sequence (DNA): TGTGCCAGCAGTGAAGAAGGATGGGGCGAGCAGTACTTC.